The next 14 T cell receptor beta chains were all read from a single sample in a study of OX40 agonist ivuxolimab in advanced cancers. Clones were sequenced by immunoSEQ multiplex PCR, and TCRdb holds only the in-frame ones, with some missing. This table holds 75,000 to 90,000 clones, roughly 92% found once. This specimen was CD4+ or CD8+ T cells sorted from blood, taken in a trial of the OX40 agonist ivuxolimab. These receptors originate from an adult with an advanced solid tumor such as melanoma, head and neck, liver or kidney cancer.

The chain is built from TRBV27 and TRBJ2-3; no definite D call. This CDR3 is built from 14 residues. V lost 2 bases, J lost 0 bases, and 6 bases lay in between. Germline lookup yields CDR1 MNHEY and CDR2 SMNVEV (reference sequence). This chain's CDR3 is CASSLGISTDTQYF. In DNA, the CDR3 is TGTGCCAGCAGTTTAGGCATTAGCACAGATACGCAGTATTTT.

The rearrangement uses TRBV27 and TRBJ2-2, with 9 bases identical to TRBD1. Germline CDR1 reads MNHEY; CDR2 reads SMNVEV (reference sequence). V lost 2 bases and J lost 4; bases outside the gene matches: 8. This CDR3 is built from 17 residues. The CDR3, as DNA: TGTGCCAGCAGTTTAAAACCACAGGGGGCGACCACCGGGGAGCTGTTTTTT. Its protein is CASSLKPQGATTGELFF.

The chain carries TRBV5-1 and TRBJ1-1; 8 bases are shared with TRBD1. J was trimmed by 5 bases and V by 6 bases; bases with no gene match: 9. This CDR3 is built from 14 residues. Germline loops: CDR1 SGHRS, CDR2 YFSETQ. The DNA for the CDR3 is TGCGCCAGCAACCAGGGGGCACGACAGACTGAAGCTTTCTTT. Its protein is CASNQGARQTEAFF.

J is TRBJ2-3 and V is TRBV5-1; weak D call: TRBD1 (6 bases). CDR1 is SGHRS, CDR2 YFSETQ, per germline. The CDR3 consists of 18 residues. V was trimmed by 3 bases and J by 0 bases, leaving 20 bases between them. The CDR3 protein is CASSSLFTGMSSTDTQYF. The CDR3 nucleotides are TGCGCCAGCAGCTCCCTATTTACAGGGATGTCTAGCACAGATACGCAGTATTTT. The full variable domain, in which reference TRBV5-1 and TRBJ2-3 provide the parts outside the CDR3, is KAGVTQTPRYLIKTRGQQVTLSCSPISGHRSVSWYQQTPGQGLQFLFEYFSETQRNKGNFPGRFSGRQFSNSRSEMNVSTLELGDSALYLCASSSLFTGMSSTDTQYFGPGTRLTVL.

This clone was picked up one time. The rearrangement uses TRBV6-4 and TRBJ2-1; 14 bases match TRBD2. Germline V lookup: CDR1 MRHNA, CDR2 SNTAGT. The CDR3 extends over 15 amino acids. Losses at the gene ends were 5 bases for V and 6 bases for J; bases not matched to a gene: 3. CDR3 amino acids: CASSTGTSGSNEQFF. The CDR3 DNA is TGTGCCAGCAGTACCGGGACTAGCGGGAGCAATGAGCAGTTCTTC.

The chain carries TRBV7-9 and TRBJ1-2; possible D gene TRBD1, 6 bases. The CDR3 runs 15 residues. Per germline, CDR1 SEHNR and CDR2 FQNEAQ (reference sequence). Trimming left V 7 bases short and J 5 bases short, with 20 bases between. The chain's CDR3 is CASTPRGGALYGYTF. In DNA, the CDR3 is TGTGCCAGCACCCCCCGCGGGGGGGCCTTGTATGGCTACACCTTC.

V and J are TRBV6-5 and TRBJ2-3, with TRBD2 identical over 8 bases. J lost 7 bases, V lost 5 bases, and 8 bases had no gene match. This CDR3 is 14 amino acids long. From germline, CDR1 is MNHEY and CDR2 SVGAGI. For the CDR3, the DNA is TGTGCCAGCAGTCCCCAGACTAGCGTGAATACGCAGTATTTT. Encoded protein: CASSPQTSVNTQYF.

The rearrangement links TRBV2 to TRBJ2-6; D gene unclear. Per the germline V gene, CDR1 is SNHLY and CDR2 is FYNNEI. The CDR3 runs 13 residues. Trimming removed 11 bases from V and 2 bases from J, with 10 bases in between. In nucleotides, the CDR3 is TGTGCCTTTAGGTTGACTGGGGCCAACGTCCTGACTTTC. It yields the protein CAFRLTGANVLTF.

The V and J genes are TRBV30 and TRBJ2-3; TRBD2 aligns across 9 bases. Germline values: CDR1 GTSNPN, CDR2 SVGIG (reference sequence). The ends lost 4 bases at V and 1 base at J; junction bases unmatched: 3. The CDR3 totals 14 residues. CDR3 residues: CAWTLAGGTDTQYF. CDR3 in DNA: TGTGCCTGGACTTTAGCGGGGGGCACAGATACGCAGTATTTT.

The CDR3 DNA is TGCGCCAGCAGCTTGGCGGGACAGGGGTGGACTGAAGCTTTCTTT. Its translation is CASSLAGQGWTEAFF. The chain couples TRBV5-1 to TRBJ1-1; 10 nucleotides agree with TRBD1. V shed 0 bases, J shed 5 bases, and the junction held 4 bases outside the gene matches. Per the germline V gene, CDR1 is SGHRS and CDR2 is YFSETQ. The CDR3 runs to 15 residues.

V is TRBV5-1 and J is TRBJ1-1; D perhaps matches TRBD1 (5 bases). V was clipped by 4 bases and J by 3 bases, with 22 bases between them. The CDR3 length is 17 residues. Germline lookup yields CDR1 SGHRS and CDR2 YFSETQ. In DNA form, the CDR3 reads TGCGCCAGCAGCCCCTTGCACCCGCAGGGCATAGACACTGAAGCTTTCTTT. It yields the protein CASSPLHPQGIDTEAFF.

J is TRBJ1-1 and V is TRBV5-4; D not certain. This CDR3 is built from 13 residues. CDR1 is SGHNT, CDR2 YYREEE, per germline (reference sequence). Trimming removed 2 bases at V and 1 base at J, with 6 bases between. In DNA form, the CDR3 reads TGTGCCAGCAGCTTAGACAAGAACACTGAAGCTTTCTTT. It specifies CASSLDKNTEAFF. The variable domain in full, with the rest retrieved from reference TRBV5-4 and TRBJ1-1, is ETGVTQSPTHLIKTRGQQVTLRCSSQSGHNTVSWYQQALGQGPQFIFQYYREEENGRGNFPPRFSGLQFPNYSSELNVNALELDDSALYLCASSLDKNTEAFFGQGTRLTVV.

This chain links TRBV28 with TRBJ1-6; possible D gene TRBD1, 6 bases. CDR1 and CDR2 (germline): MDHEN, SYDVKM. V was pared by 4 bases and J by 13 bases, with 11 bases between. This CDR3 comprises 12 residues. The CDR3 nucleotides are TGTGCCAGCAGTTCTCCAGGGGCCCCCCTCCACTTT. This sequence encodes CASSSPGAPLHF.

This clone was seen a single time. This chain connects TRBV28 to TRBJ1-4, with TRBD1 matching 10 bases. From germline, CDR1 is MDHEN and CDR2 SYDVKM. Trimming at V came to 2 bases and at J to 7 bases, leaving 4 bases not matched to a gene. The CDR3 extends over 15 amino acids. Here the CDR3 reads CASSLPGQGGEKLFF. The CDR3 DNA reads TGTGCCAGCAGTTTACCCGGACAGGGGGGTGAAAAACTGTTTTTT.